Listed here are 7 T cell receptor beta chains from one sample, sequenced in a study of blood T cell repertoires in COVID-19. The method was immunoSEQ multiplex PCR; TCRdb's version includes in-frame clones alone and lacks a portion of them. The data show roughly 200,000 clones, with 81% seen just once and about 11% held by the top ten. Source material: peripheral blood. The receptors here all came from a woman between 40 and 50 years old with COVID-19, enrolled during active disease.

The chain recombines TRBV6-2 or TRBV6-3 with TRBJ2-7, with D uncertain. CDR3 length: 12 amino acids. Trimming removed 6 bases from V and 6 bases from J, with 12 bases in between. Germline CDR1 and CDR2: MNHEY and SVGEGT. CDR3 bases: TGTGCCAGCAGCCTCTCCCAGGTCGAGCAGTACGTC. Amino acid sequence: CASSLSQVEQYV.

The genes are TRBV29-1 and TRBJ2-5; D gene unclear. V gave up 4 bases and J gave up 4 bases, with 16 bases separating them. The CDR3 totals 14 residues. Germline V CDR1 and CDR2: SQVTM, ANQGSEA. This chain's CDR3 is CSVVGQSARETQYF. The DNA for the CDR3 is TGCAGCGTTGTCGGTCAATCCGCCCGAGAGACCCAGTACTTC.

This chain uses TRBV7-9 with TRBJ2-5, with 14 bases that match TRBD2. Germline values: CDR1 SEHNR, CDR2 FQNEAQ (reference sequence). With V trimmed by 5 bases and J by 7 bases, 6 bases remained unmatched. CDR3 length: 15 residues. The CDR3 coding sequence is TGTGCCAGCAGCACCGGGACTAGCGGGAGCGGGACCCAGTACTTC. This sequence encodes CASSTGTSGSGTQYF.

The chain uses TRBV5-6 and TRBJ2-1, with 9 bases fitting TRBD2. V dropped 3 bases and J dropped 3; count of bases not matched to a gene: 16. The germline CDR1 and CDR2 sequences are SGHDT and YYEEEE. This CDR3 spans 19 amino acids. The CDR3 reads CASSSLGGRAGVSYNEQFF. The CDR3 DNA reads as TGTGCCAGCAGCTCGTTAGGCGGGAGGGCCGGAGTGAGCTACAATGAGCAGTTCTTC.

J is TRBJ1-1 and V is TRBV9, with a weak D call TRBD1 (6 bases). V dropped 3 bases and J dropped 4 bases, with 13 bases sitting between them. Germline CDR1 is SGDLS and CDR2 is YYNGEE. CDR3 length equals 14 residues. The CDR3 DNA sequence: TGTGCCAGCAGCGCGGGACACTGGAGCACTGAAGCTTTCTTT. This translates into CASSAGHWSTEAFF.

The gene calls are TRBV7-9 and TRBJ2-2; TRBD1 might be the D (5 bases). The CDR3 runs 14 residues. V lost 4 bases, J lost 4 bases, and 10 bases lay in between. CDR1 is SEHNR, CDR2 FQNEAQ, per germline (reference sequence). CDR3 sequence: CASSSRQFTGELFF. Here the CDR3 DNA reads TGTGCCAGCAGCTCGCGACAGTTCACCGGGGAGCTGTTTTTT.

The chain is built from TRBV4-1 and TRBJ2-5; no clear D gene. Trimming pared 4 bases from V and 0 bases from J, leaving 9 bases between. The length of the CDR3 is 14 residues. Germline-derived CDR1 and CDR2 are MGHRA and YSYEKL. Here the CDR3 reads CASSRTPNQETQYF. CDR3 DNA sequence: TGCGCCAGCAGCCGAACTCCCAACCAAGAGACCCAGTACTTC.